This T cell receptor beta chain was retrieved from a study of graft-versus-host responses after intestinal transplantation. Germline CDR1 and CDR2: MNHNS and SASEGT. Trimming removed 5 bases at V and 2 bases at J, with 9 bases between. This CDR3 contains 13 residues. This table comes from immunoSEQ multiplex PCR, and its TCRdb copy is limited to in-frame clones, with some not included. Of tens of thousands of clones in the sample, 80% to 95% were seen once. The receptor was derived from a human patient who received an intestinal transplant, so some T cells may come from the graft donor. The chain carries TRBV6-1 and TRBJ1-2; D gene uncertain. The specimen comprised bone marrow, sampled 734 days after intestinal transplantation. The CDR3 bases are TGTGCCAGCAGTCTGACTTCAAACTATGGCTACACCTTC. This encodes CASSLTSNYGYTF.